This T cell receptor (beta chain) was identified in a study of cytomegalovirus exposure and HLA in healthy donors (dated by TCRdb to the late 2010s). With respect to the entire study: According to a later analysis, one platform produced both the roughly 120 validation repertoires and the 720 or so repertoires of the first cohort. The study was designed to test whether signatures of past pathogen exposure could be identified by cataloging public T cell receptors. A separate validation cohort of roughly 130 different subjects was used in addition to the roughly 640-subject first cohort. The study combined high-throughput TCR immunosequencing, statistical association of individual TCRs with disease status, and machine learning to predict cytomegalovirus infection status.

The CDR3 runs 15 residues from the cysteine to the phenylalanine. The DNA shown is the 45-base CDR3, in frame from base 1. Points on this clone: It has no known antigen specificity. Base qualities are not recorded, but no much larger clone differs from it by a single base.

The donors belonged to the validation cohort of under 150 subjects, which was separate from the roughly 670-subject first cohort. The library was produced with the immunoSEQ multiplex PCR assay. The paper's processing steps were these. A statistical classification framework was built to diagnose cytomegalovirus status from the catalog of TCR beta chain sequences. In its TCRdb copy, this immuneACCESS table keeps in-frame sequences only and misses some clones. Where compared with another copy, unresolved V genes explain less than half of these, and the others have no known cause. The D gene and trimming were derived from the DNA, and the V and J assignments and clone size from that table. The sample table lists under 140,000 clones, roughly nine tenths of them with a count of one. The ten largest clones take up under 2% of the sample. General study outcomes and caveats: Subsequent analysis determined that TCRs grouped into clusters in the first cohort also showed a tendency toward co-occurrence across the roughly 110 validation repertoires, and 90% to 95% of cluster scores exceeded 0. Most TCR sequences were seen in very few donors, while some public TCRs were found in many individuals. A later analysis lacked HLA typing for the validation cohort, so it scored co-occurrence in that cohort across all 110 or so repertoires. In vitro tests confirmed that a few of the cytomegalovirus-associated TCR beta chains recognize cytomegalovirus antigens. The study gave a list of some 150 TCR beta chains associated with cytomegalovirus. The classifier was reported to diagnose cytomegalovirus status with high specificity and sensitivity in both the original cohort and the validation cohort. The authors suggested that the approach could potentially be generalized to other disease states and immunological phenotypes.

Sequencing was carried out using PBMCs. The sequence derives from a young woman in good health and CMV-seronegative. The rearrangement combines TRBV12-2 with TRBJ1-3; the DNA was not used to check the table's D call, TRBD1. TRBV12-2 is deemed a pseudogene. The nucleotide sequence is TGTGCAAGTCGCTTGGGTGACAGCTCTGGAAACACCATATATTTT. Protein translation: CASRLGDSSGNTIYF.